The clone carrying this T cell receptor beta chain was seen more than once but under ten times. The CDR3 contains 12 residues. V lost 2 bases and J lost 7, with 6 bases in between. Primed by a sample-barcoded 5' primer and a J-beta primer mix, a second PCR proceeded for about 6 to 11 cycles. TCRdb used MiXCR to reprocess the 5' RACE reads, holding one entry per CDR3 protein. This table holds around 800,000 distinct CDR3 sequences, about 46% found once. These data come from a study of blood T cells in healthy people across ages. What was sequenced was blood. This chain uses TRBV12-3 or TRBV12-4 with TRBJ1-5, with unresolved D. The receptor was isolated from a man aged 80 or over in good health. For the CDR3, the DNA is TGTGCCAGCAGTTTATGGGCCCAGCCCCAGCATTTT. Encoded protein: CASSLWAQPQHF.